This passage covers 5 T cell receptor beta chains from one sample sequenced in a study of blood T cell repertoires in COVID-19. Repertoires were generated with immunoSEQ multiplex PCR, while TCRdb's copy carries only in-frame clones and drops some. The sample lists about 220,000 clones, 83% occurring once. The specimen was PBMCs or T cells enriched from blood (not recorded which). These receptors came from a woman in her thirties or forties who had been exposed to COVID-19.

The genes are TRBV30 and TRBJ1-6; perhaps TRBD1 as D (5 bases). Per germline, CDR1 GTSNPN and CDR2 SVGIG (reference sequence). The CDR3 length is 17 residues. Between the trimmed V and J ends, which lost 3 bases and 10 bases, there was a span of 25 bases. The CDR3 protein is CAWRLAGWGRVGSPLHF. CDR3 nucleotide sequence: TGTGCCTGGAGGCTAGCGGGTTGGGGACGCGTTGGATCACCCCTCCACTTT.

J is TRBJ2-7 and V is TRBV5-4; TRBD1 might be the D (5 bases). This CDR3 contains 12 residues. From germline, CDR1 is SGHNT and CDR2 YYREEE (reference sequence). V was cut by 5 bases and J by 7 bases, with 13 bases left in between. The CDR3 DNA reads TGTGCCAGCAGATGGCCAGGGTCGGAGCAGTACTTC. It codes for CASRWPGSEQYF.

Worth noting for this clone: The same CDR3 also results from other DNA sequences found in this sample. CDR3 sequence reads: CASSPGQGNEKLFF. The CDR3 DNA reads TGCGCCAGCAGCCCGGGACAGGGAAATGAAAAACTGTTTTTT. V usage is TRBV5-1 and J usage is TRBJ1-4, with 9 positions matching TRBD1. The CDR3 is 14 residues long. The germline V gene has CDR1 SGHRS and CDR2 YFSETQ. V was clipped by 4 bases and J by 5 bases; unmatched bases: 3.

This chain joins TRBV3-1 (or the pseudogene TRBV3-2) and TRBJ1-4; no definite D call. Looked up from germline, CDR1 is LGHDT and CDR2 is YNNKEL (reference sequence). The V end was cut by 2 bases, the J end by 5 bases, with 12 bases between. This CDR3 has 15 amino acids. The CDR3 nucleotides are TGTGCCAGCAGCCAAAAAGGGAGAAGGAATGAAAAACTGTTTTTT. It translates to CASSQKGRRNEKLFF.

The CDR3: CASSLSQMAYEQYF. CDR3 in DNA: TGCGCCAGCAGCCTTTCTCAGATGGCCTACGAGCAGTACTTC. The J gene is TRBJ2-7, the V gene TRBV5-1; D uncertain. Trimming pared 4 bases from V and 2 bases from J, leaving 13 bases between. The germline V gene has CDR1 SGHRS and CDR2 YFSETQ. CDR3 length equals 14 residues.